A single sample is the source of the 24 T cell receptor beta chains below, sequenced in a study of shared clonotypes between healthy human individuals. Here immunoSEQ multiplex PCR was the method, and the copy in TCRdb shows in-frame clones only, minus some. This sample has more than 2,000,000 clones, with 85% to 95% found just once. The sequenced material came from naive CD4+ T cells from PBMCs. The sample's subset: CD45RA+ positively selected. The receptors here all came from a man between 18 and 35 years old in good health. Some clones in this sample may be carry-over from other donors' samples.

The rearrangement links TRBV5-8 to TRBJ2-1; 10 bases are shared with TRBD2. This CDR3 has 16 residues. V dropped 0 bases and J dropped 8; count of bases not matched to a gene: 8. Per the germline V gene, CDR1 is SGHTS and CDR2 is YDEGEE. The CDR3 loop is CASSLGLAGAVDEQFF. CDR3 DNA sequence: TGTGCCAGCAGCTTGGGCCTAGCGGGAGCCGTCGATGAGCAGTTCTTC. The full variable domain, with the rest looked up from reference TRBV5-8 and TRBJ2-1, is EAGVTQSPTHLIKTRGQQATLRCSPISGHTSVYWYQQALGLGLQFLLWYDEGEERNRGNFPPRFSGRQFPNYSSELNVNALELEDSALYLCASSLGLAGAVDEQFFGPGTRLTVL.

The CDR3 loop is CASSLSLSSGANVLTF. Here the CDR3 DNA reads TGCGCCAGCAGCTTGTCGCTAAGCTCTGGGGCCAACGTCCTGACTTTC. The J gene is TRBJ2-6, the V gene TRBV5-1, with D uncertain. V was pared by 1 base and J by 0 bases, with 8 bases between. CDR1 SGHRS and CDR2 YFSETQ come from the germline V gene. This CDR3 contains 16 residues.

This rearrangement joins TRBV5-1 to TRBJ1-1, with D perhaps matching TRBD1 (6 bases). The CDR3 length is 16 residues. Trimming left V 1 base short and J 3 bases short, with 16 bases between. Looked up from germline, CDR1 is SGHRS and CDR2 is YFSETQ. In nucleotides, the CDR3 is TGCGCCAGCAGCTTGCGGCGGGGGCTTCTGGACACTGAAGCTTTCTTT. This sequence encodes CASSLRRGLLDTEAFF.

V usage is TRBV9 and J usage is TRBJ2-6; D is unclear. This CDR3 is 14 amino acids long. Germline V gene sequence: CDR1 SGDLS, CDR2 YYNGEE. V lost 3 bases to trimming and J lost 9 bases, with 13 bases between them. For the CDR3, the DNA is TGTGCCAGCAGCGACGCGTCCTCGGGCAACGTCCTGACTTTC. Its translation is CASSDASSGNVLTF.

On this clone itself: Germline is not matched at one junction end, which may reflect a read error. The identical CDR3 is also encoded by other nucleotide sequences in the sample. The J gene is TRBJ1-5, the V gene TRBV7-2; D possibly corresponds to TRBD1 (6 bases). The CDR3 is 14 amino acids. Germline lookup yields CDR1 SGHTA and CDR2 FQGNSA. As DNA, the CDR3 is TGTGCCAGCAGTTTAGGGGGGGGCAATCAGCCCCAGCATTTT. Translation: CASSLGGGNQPQHF.

The rearrangement links TRBV2 to TRBJ1-3, with D uncertain. The CDR3 is 13 amino acids. CDR1 and CDR2 from the germline V gene are SNHLY and FYNNEI. Trimming took 4 bases from V and 3 from J, leaving 7 bases between them. The CDR3 bases are TGTGCCAGCAGTGCCCTTAGTGGAAACACCATATATTTT. Translated: CASSALSGNTIYF.

Points on this clone: Other DNA variants within this sample encode the same CDR3. This chain links TRBV7-2 with TRBJ1-3; 9 bases are a match to TRBD1. Germline V gives CDR1 SGHTA, CDR2 FQGNSA. The CDR3 is 14 residues long. The ends lost 5 bases at V and 6 bases at J; junction bases unmatched: 5. CDR3 nucleotide sequence: TGTGCCAGCAGCCCAAGGACAGGGGAAAACACCATATATTTT. Translation gives CASSPRTGENTIYF.

CDR3 sequence reads: CASSTDWGGETQYF. The CDR3, as DNA: TGTGCCAGTAGTACAGACTGGGGAGGGGAGACCCAGTACTTC. V and J are TRBV19 and TRBJ2-5; TRBD2 agrees at 7 bases. Germline-derived CDR1 and CDR2 are LNHDA and SQIVND (reference sequence). V trimming: 4 bases; J trimming: 5 bases; junction bases outside the gene matches: 7. The CDR3 loop spans 14 amino acids.

The rearrangement joins TRBV9 to TRBJ1-1; unclear D gene. V lost 2 bases, J lost 2 bases, and 13 bases lay in between. Germline CDR1 is SGDLS and CDR2 is YYNGEE. The CDR3 contains 15 residues. CDR3 in DNA: TGTGCCAGCAGCGTCGGGGTGACTATAAACACTGAAGCTTTCTTT. Translation: CASSVGVTINTEAFF.

The chain combines TRBV5-6 with TRBJ2-5; unclear D gene. Germline lookup yields CDR1 SGHDT and CDR2 YYEEEE. V gave up 0 bases and J gave up 2 bases, with 11 bases separating them. This CDR3 is 15 amino acids long. The CDR3 nucleotides are TGTGCCAGCAGCTTGGTTGGGCGCGAACAAGAGACCCAGTACTTC. Protein product: CASSLVGREQETQYF.

The chain recombines TRBV7-8 with TRBJ1-2, with D possibly TRBD1 on 5 matching bases. CDR3 length equals 13 residues. V was shortened by 1 base and J by 8 bases, with 11 bases between the two germline ends. The V gene's germline CDR1 is SGHVS and CDR2 FQNEAQ. The CDR3 protein is CASSLGRGRGYTF. The DNA for the CDR3 is TGTGCCAGCAGCTTAGGCCGGGGACGCGGCTACACCTTC.

The V gene is TRBV5-1, the J gene TRBJ2-7; 8 nucleotides line up with TRBD2. In germline, CDR1 is SGHRS, CDR2 YFSETQ. V dropped 0 bases and J dropped 7; count of bases not matched to a gene: 9. CDR3 length: 15 residues. The CDR3 DNA sequence: TGCGCCAGCAGCTTGGGGAACAGGGTAGCGGGGGAGCAGTACTTC. Translating gives CASSLGNRVAGEQYF.

The chain joins TRBV4-1 to TRBJ1-2; D is unresolved. Between the trimmed V and J ends, which lost 0 bases and 7 bases, there was a span of 9 bases. Germline V gene data show CDR1 as MGHRA and CDR2 as YSYEKL. The CDR3 runs 13 residues. The CDR3 nucleotides read TGCGCCAGCAGCCAAGAGCGGGGTGTTGGCTACACCTTC. Its translation: CASSQERGVGYTF.

The gene calls are TRBV4-1 and TRBJ1-2; D is perhaps TRBD1 (5 bases). Germline CDR1 and CDR2: MGHRA and YSYEKL. This CDR3 has 15 amino acids. V shed 3 bases and J shed 6 bases, with 17 bases lying between them. The CDR3 sequence: CASSHPGRSIHGYTF. The CDR3 DNA reads as TGCGCCAGCAGCCATCCGGGACGGAGCATTCATGGCTACACCTTC.

V is TRBV5-6 and J is TRBJ2-5; 8 nucleotides agree with TRBD2. The CDR3 has 14 residues. V shed 0 bases, J shed 5 bases, and the junction held 3 bases outside the gene matches. Germline-derived CDR1 and CDR2 are SGHDT and YYEEEE. The CDR3 region has the DNA TGTGCCAGCAGCTTGGATCCGGGAGGGGAGACCCAGTACTTC. It encodes CASSLDPGGETQYF. The variable domain in full, with the rest retrieved from reference TRBV5-6 and TRBJ2-5, is DAGVTQSPTHLIKTRGQQVTLRCSPKSGHDTVSWYQQALGQGPQFIFQYYEEEERQRGNFPDRFSGHQFPNYSSELNVNALLLGDSALYLCASSLDPGGETQYFGPGTRLLVL.

The chain has TRBV25-1 and TRBJ1-2, with a possible D match to TRBD1 (5 bases). Germline lookup yields CDR1 MGHDK and CDR2 SYGVNS. Trimming shortened V by 8 bases and J by 5 bases, and 24 bases separated the two germline ends. The CDR3 is 16 amino acids. CDR3 nucleotides: TGTGCCAGCGCCTCCGCAGAGTCAGGGTTTGGGTATGGCTACACCTTC. Its protein product is CASASAESGFGYGYTF.

V is TRBV5-4 and J is TRBJ1-3; D might be TRBD1 (5 bases). CDR1 is SGHNT and CDR2 is YYREEE in the germline V gene (reference sequence). V lost 3 bases to trimming and J lost 0 bases, with 16 bases between them. The length of the CDR3 is 17 residues. CDR3 protein: CASSSATSGGSGNTIYF. The CDR3 bases are TGTGCCAGCAGCTCCGCGACATCGGGGGGCTCTGGAAACACCATATATTTT.

This clone was detected only once. The rearrangement uses TRBV5-4 and TRBJ2-5; a possible D gene is TRBD2 (6 bases). Trimming left V 2 bases short and J 5 bases short, with 13 bases between. Germline lookup yields CDR1 SGHNT and CDR2 YYREEE (reference sequence). The CDR3 runs 14 residues. The CDR3 coding sequence is TGTGCCAGCAGCTTTGGGGGGTCAGGGGAGACCCAGTACTTC. It encodes CASSFGGSGETQYF.

The J gene is TRBJ1-1, the V gene TRBV27; 12 bases are shared with TRBD1. With 4 bases clipped from V and 5 bases from J, the junction kept 8 bases outside the gene matches. The CDR3 is 16 amino acids. Germline CDR1 and CDR2: MNHEY and SMNVEV (reference sequence). The CDR3 DNA is TGTGCCAGCAGTTCCCCTGGGACAGGGGGCCAAACTGAAGCTTTCTTT. It specifies CASSSPGTGGQTEAFF.

This clone was picked up a small number of times. V is TRBV27 and J is TRBJ2-2; TRBD2 aligns across 7 bases. The V gene end was trimmed by 6 bases and the J gene end by 7 bases; junction bases not matched to a gene: 5. The CDR3 is 13 residues long. Germline loops: CDR1 MNHEY, CDR2 SMNVEV (reference sequence). The CDR3 sequence is CASSRRGIGELFF. The CDR3 DNA reads as TGTGCCAGCAGCAGGCGGGGGATCGGGGAGCTGTTTTTT.

The chain couples TRBV28 to TRBJ2-2; TRBD2 matches at 11 bases. Germline assignment: CDR1 MDHEN and CDR2 SYDVKM. With 7 bases clipped from V and 8 bases from J, the junction kept 6 bases outside the gene matches. The CDR3 covers 14 residues. CDR3 bases: TGTGCCAGCAAAACTAGCGGGAGTACTGGGGAGCTGTTTTTT. This codes for CASKTSGSTGELFF.

The CDR3 DNA reads as TGCGCCAGCAGCTTAGCCAGGGCGTACCAAGAGACCCAGTACTTC. Protein product: CASSLARAYQETQYF. The chain joins TRBV5-1 to TRBJ2-5; D is perhaps TRBD1 (5 bases). Germline assignment: CDR1 SGHRS and CDR2 YFSETQ. With 2 bases removed from V and 0 bases from J, the gap between germline ends came to 11 bases. There are 15 residues in the CDR3.

This chain joins TRBV19 and TRBJ1-5; D remains unclear. The V end lost 5 bases, the J end lost 5 bases, and 7 bases lay between the germline ends. Germline loops: CDR1 LNHDA, CDR2 SQIVND (reference sequence). CDR3 size: 12 residues. CDR3 sequence (DNA): TGTGCCAGTAGTGAAACTTATCAGCCCCAGCATTTT. Translating gives CASSETYQPQHF.

The chain carries TRBV18 and TRBJ1-1; D might be TRBD1 (6 bases). The V gene's germline CDR1 is KGHSH and CDR2 LQKENI. The CDR3 contains 15 residues. V was shortened by 3 bases and J by 5 bases, with 16 bases between the two germline ends. CDR3 loop: CASSPPGHLLTEAFF. CDR3 DNA: TGTGCCAGCTCACCCCCGGGACACCTGCTGACTGAAGCTTTCTTT.